This T cell receptor (beta chain) is from a study of blood T cell repertoires in COVID-19. Method: immunoSEQ multiplex PCR; TCRdb's copy keeps in-frame clones and lacks some. The sample shows approximately 24,000 clones, 94% of them seen only once. V was shortened by 6 bases and J by 7 bases, with 16 bases between the two germline ends. The CDR3 totals 14 residues. Germline values: CDR1 MDHEN, CDR2 SYDVKM. The sample taken for sequencing was peripheral blood. This TCR derives from a woman aged 45-65 years with active COVID-19. The chain has TRBV28 and TRBJ1-5, with D perhaps matching TRBD1 (5 bases). The CDR3 region has the DNA TGTGCCAGCAGCCTGGGGGGTTCGGGGCAGCCCCAGCATTTT. This sequence encodes CASSLGGSGQPQHF.